Listed below are T cell receptor beta chains from one sample, sequenced in a study of blood T cell repertoires in COVID-19. TCRdb keeps only in-frame clones here, not all; method: immunoSEQ multiplex PCR. The sample records approximately 330,000 clones, 70% to 90% being singletons. Sequencing input: peripheral blood. Receptor source: a woman in her forties or fifties with active or convalescent COVID-19. The CDR3 runs from the conserved cysteine through the conserved F or W. The D gene is left open where the match is weak. The size entry is marked missing in some rows and otherwise reads once, few, many or a size class.

d_call j_call clone_size v_call cdr3_nt cdr3_aa
NA TRBJ2-7 NA TRBV2 TGTGCCAGCAGTGAAGTTCGGTACGAGCAGTACTTC CASSEVRYEQYF
TRBD1 TRBJ1-2 few TRBV29-1 TGCAGCGTGACCTGGACAGGGGGCTCCTATGGCTACACCTTC CSVTWTGGSYGYTF
TRBD1 TRBJ1-2 once TRBV10-3 TGTGCCATCAGTGAACAGGGGGCGGATTATGGCTACACCTTC CAISEQGADYGYTF
TRBD2 TRBJ2-3 NA TRBV5-4 TGTGCCAGCAGCTTGAAGGCCAAGAGCGGGAGGGCGGCAGATACGCAGTATTTT CASSLKAKSGRAADTQYF
NA TRBJ1-4 NA TRBV6-5 TGTGCCAGCTTGGAGGTTGTAACTAATGAAAAACTGTTTTTT CASLEVVTNEKLFF
NA TRBJ2-3 NA TRBV7-2 TGTGCCAGCAGCTTCAGGGTCCGAGGCACAGATACGCAGTATTTT CASSFRVRGTDTQYF
NA TRBJ2-7 NA TRBV3-1/TRBV3-2 TGTGCCAGCAGCCACAGCGCGAGCTCCTACGAGCAGTACTTC CASSHSASSYEQYF
TRBD2 TRBJ2-3 NA TRBV6-5 TGTGCCAGCAGTTCGCGGGGTAGCGGGGTAACAGATACGCAGTATTTT CASSSRGSGVTDTQYF
TRBD1 TRBJ1-2 once TRBV11-2 TGTGCCAGCGGCCCTAGCCCAGGGACAGGGGGAAGCTATGGCTACACCTTC CASGPSPGTGGSYGYTF
NA TRBJ1-1 NA TRBV19 TGTGCCAGTACCCCACCGGGGACTGAAACAGCTTTCTTT CASTPPGTETAFF
NA TRBJ2-7 NA TRBV7-9 TGTGCCAGCAGCTTACCGGGGTTACGATTCCAGTACTTC CASSLPGLRFQYF
NA TRBJ2-1 NA TRBV6-5 TGTGCCAGCAGCCCCGACGGGGGACTCGAGTTCTTC CASSPDGGLEFF
NA TRBJ1-6 NA TRBV27 TGTGCCAGCAGTTCTGGGAGCTCCTATAATTCACCCCTCCACTTT CASSSGSSYNSPLHF
NA TRBJ2-7 NA TRBV2 TGTGCCAATGCCCGGGGAGGTGGAACCTACGAGCAGTACTTC CANARGGGTYEQYF
NA TRBJ1-6 NA TRBV19 TGTGCCAGTAGACCGAACACCGGGAGCTCCTATAATTCACCCCTCCACTTT CASRPNTGSSYNSPLHF
NA TRBJ1-1 NA TRBV7-9 TGTGCCAGCAGCTTAACTATAGGAGGGACTGAAGCTTTCTTT CASSLTIGGTEAFF
NA TRBJ1-3 few TRBV12-3/TRBV12-4 TGTGCCAGCACGGTCCACTCTGGAAACACCATATATTTT CASTVHSGNTIYF
NA TRBJ2-2 NA TRBV2 TGTGCCAGCAGTGACCCGCCCCGTGCGTCTAACACCGGGGAGCTGTTTTTT CASSDPPRASNTGELFF
NA TRBJ1-1 NA TRBV6-5 TGTGCCAGCAGCTTACAGGTTACGTCCACTGAAGCTTTCTTT CASSLQVTSTEAFF
TRBD2 TRBJ2-3 NA TRBV2 TGTGCCAGCACAGGGAGCGGGGGGGTCACAGATACGCAGTATTTT CASTGSGGVTDTQYF
TRBD1 TRBJ1-2 NA TRBV25-1 TGTGCCAGCATCGGGCAGGGGGTTGGTGGCTACACCTTC CASIGQGVGGYTF
TRBD1 TRBJ1-6 NA TRBV12-5 TGTGCTAGTGGTTTGGTGTCCAGGGGGCTATTCCTTAATAATTCACCCCTCCACTTT CASGLVSRGLFLNNSPLHF
NA TRBJ2-7 once TRBV28 TGTGCCAGCAGTTTACAGACAGACCAACCCTCCTACGAGCAGTACTTC CASSLQTDQPSYEQYF
TRBD1 TRBJ1-1 once TRBV27 TGTGCCAGCAGTACGGGACAGGGGCACAGGAACACTGAAGCTTTCTTT CASSTGQGHRNTEAFF
TRBD1 TRBJ2-1 NA TRBV7-6 TGTGCCAGCAGCTTAATCGCCCCAGGGGGCAATGAGCAGTTCTTC CASSLIAPGGNEQFF
NA TRBJ1-6 few TRBV28 TGTGCCAGCATGGGCCCCTTCGGACAGAATTCACCCCTCCACTTT CASMGPFGQNSPLHF
TRBD1 TRBJ2-7 NA TRBV5-4 TGTGCCAGCAGCTATAAGGGGGCTTACGAGCAGTACTTC CASSYKGAYEQYF
NA TRBJ1-3 NA TRBV2 TGTGCCAGCAGTGTTCAGTACTCTGGAAACACCATATATTTT CASSVQYSGNTIYF
TRBD1 TRBJ2-7 NA TRBV4-3 TGCGCCAGCAGCCAGGGGACAGGCTACGAGCAGTACTTC CASSQGTGYEQYF
TRBD1 TRBJ1-1 NA TRBV19 TGTGCCAGTAGTATAGATCTTGGGACAGTGAACACTGAAGCTTTCTTT CASSIDLGTVNTEAFF
NA TRBJ1-1 NA TRBV7-9 TGTGCCAGCAGCTGGCCAGGGGAAGGGAGAAGAACTGAAGCTTTCTTT CASSWPGEGRRTEAFF
TRBD1 TRBJ2-7 NA TRBV9 TGTGCCAGCAGCGTAAGCGGGTCGGGACAGGGTAACTCCGAGCAGTACTTC CASSVSGSGQGNSEQYF
TRBD1 TRBJ1-2 NA TRBV9 TGTGCCAGCAGCGTAGACTTTGGACAGGGCCCGCTCTATGGCTACACCTTC CASSVDFGQGPLYGYTF
TRBD2 TRBJ2-2 NA TRBV27 TGTGCCAGCGGGGGACTAGCGGGAGCGGTCACCGGGGAGCTGTTTTTT CASGGLAGAVTGELFF
TRBD1 TRBJ2-1 NA TRBV5-1 TGCGCCAGCAGCTTGGGGAAAGGACAGGGGATAATCCTTGATGAGCAGTTCTTC CASSLGKGQGIILDEQFF
TRBD1 TRBJ2-5 NA TRBV28 TGTGCCAGCGAGACAGGGGGCGTAAAAGAGACCCAGTACTTC CASETGGVKETQYF
TRBD1 TRBJ1-4 NA TRBV2 TGTGCCAGCAGTAGAGAGCGGACAGGAACCTCTAATGAAAAACTGTTTTTT CASSRERTGTSNEKLFF
NA TRBJ1-4 NA TRBV19 TGTGCCAGTAGTAGAGTACTGGCAACTAATGAAAAACTGTTTTTT CASSRVLATNEKLFF
TRBD1 TRBJ1-6 NA TRBV6-5 TGTGCCAGCACCCGGGACAGGGCTGCACCCCTCCACTTT CASTRDRAAPLHF
NA TRBJ2-2 NA TRBV6-5 TGTGCCAGCAGTTGGGACACAGGAGCCGGGGAGCTGTTTTTT CASSWDTGAGELFF
TRBD2 TRBJ2-1 NA TRBV7-2 TGTGCCAGCAGCGGCAATGAAGCGGGGACGAGCTCCTACAATGAGCAGTTCTTC CASSGNEAGTSSYNEQFF
TRBD2 TRBJ2-3 many TRBV19 TGTGCCAGTGATCGGGGGGGAGATACGCAGTATTTT CASDRGGDTQYF
TRBD2 TRBJ2-5 NA TRBV13 TGTGCCAGCAGCTTGAGACTAGCGGGAGGGCCTGAGACCCAGTACTTC CASSLRLAGGPETQYF
TRBD2 TRBJ2-7 NA TRBV3-1/TRBV3-2 TGTGCCAGCAGCCTAGCGGGGGGGACCTACGAGCAGTACTTC CASSLAGGTYEQYF
TRBD1 TRBJ1-1 NA TRBV7-9 TGTGCCAGCAGTCAAGACAGGGGTGAAGCTTTCTTT CASSQDRGEAFF
TRBD1 TRBJ1-4 NA TRBV18 TGTGCCAGCTCAACCGGGACAGGTCGTAATGAAAAACTGTTTTTT CASSTGTGRNEKLFF
NA TRBJ2-7 NA TRBV7-9 TGTGCCAGCAGCTTAGAAGGGCGGGCTTACGAGCAGTACTTC CASSLEGRAYEQYF
NA TRBJ1-4 NA TRBV5-6 TGTGCCAGCAGCTTGGGACAGAAAGCAACTAATGAAAAACTGTTTTTT CASSLGQKATNEKLFF
NA TRBJ1-1 NA TRBV28 TGTGCCAGCAGGGAAACAGGGCTCTACGAGAACACTGAAGCTTTCTTT CASRETGLYENTEAFF
NA TRBJ1-5 NA TRBV6-6 TGTGCCAGCGGGAGAGAGGGCAATCAGCCCCAGCATTTT CASGREGNQPQHF
TRBD2 TRBJ2-1 NA TRBV10-3 TGTGCCATCAGCGATCGTCTAGCGGGCCACAATGAGCAGTTCTTC CAISDRLAGHNEQFF